This TCR beta chain was sequenced for a study of blood T cells in healthy people across ages. Regarding the study as a whole: With unsorted PBMCs, a conclusive comparison of naive versus antigen-experienced cells was not possible. Estimated diversity, derived from one million T cells, was regarded as an underestimate.

The donors, aged about 6 to 90, were healthy Caucasians from Russia. The CDR3 covers 14 residues. Germline V CDR1 and CDR2: SGHRS, YFSETQ. The V end lost 3 bases, the J end lost 2 bases, and 12 bases lay between the germline ends. Alongside a J-beta primer mix, a sample-barcoded 5' primer served in a second PCR lasting about 6 to 11 cycles. Each sample yielded at least 3 million CDR3-containing paired-end reads. TCRdb independently ran MiXCR on the 5' RACE reads; one entry per CDR3 protein. The profile covers 950,000 to 1,200,000 distinct CDR3 sequences, with around two fifths appearing a single time and about 12% taken by the ten largest. As regards this clonotype: No antigen is known for it.

The chain joins TRBV5-1 to TRBJ2-7; D is unclear. Input material: blood. The clonotype originates from a man between 18 and 35 years old in good health. CDR3 amino acids: CASSSSTATYEQYF. In DNA form, the CDR3 reads TGCGCCAGCAGCTCATCGACTGCTACCTACGAGCAGTACTTC.